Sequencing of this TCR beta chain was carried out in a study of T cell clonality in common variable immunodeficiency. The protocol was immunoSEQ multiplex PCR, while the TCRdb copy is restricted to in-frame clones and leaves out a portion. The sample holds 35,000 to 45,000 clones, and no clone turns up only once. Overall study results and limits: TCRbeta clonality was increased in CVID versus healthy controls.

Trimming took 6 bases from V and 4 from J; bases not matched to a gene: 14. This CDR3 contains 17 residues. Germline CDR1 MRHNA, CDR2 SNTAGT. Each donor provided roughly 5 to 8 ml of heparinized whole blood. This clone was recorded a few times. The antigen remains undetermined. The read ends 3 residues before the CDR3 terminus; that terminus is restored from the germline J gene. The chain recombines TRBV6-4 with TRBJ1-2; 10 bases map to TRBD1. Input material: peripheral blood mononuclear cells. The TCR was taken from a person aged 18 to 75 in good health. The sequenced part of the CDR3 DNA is TGTGCCAGCAGAGACCGGGACAGGGGATTAGTAGGCTATGGC. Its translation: CASRDRDRGLVGYG. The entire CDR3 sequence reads CASRDRDRGLVGYGYTF.